The entry below describes one T cell receptor beta chain. The entry originates in a study of blood T cell repertoires in COVID-19. The V gene's germline CDR1 is LNHDA and CDR2 SQIVND (reference sequence). The CDR3 has 14 residues. V lost 3 bases and J lost 1, with 10 bases in between. Assay: immunoSEQ multiplex PCR; the TCRdb copy retains only in-frame clones and omits some. The data contain fewer than 300,000 clones, about nine tenths of them singletons. The TCR sequence derives from a person aged 18 to 30 with COVID-19, enrolled during active disease. The sample was peripheral blood. The chain combines TRBV19 with TRBJ2-7; weak D call: TRBD1 (5 bases). CDR3: CASSMMQGSYEQYF. The CDR3 DNA reads as TGTGCCAGTAGTATGATGCAGGGATCCTACGAGCAGTACTTC.